A single sample gave rise to the 2 T cell receptor beta chains below, sequenced in a study of spatial heterogeneity in lung cancer. TCRdb analysed the 5' RACE reads with MiXCR anew, one entry per CDR3 protein. The sample holds some 15,000 distinct CDR3 sequences, around 8% seen once. Sample time point: sample taken at primary tumor resection. The authors sequenced whole RNA from tumor, nontumor lung or frozen PBMC without sorting. Specimen: PBMCs, collected at surgery. Source of these receptors: a female donor with early-stage non-small cell lung cancer.

This clonotype counts as medium-sized. The V and J genes are TRBV12-3 or TRBV12-4 and TRBJ2-2; weak D call: TRBD1 (5 bases). The V end was cut by 6 bases, the J end by 1 base, with 15 bases between. This CDR3 region has 16 residues. CDR3 DNA sequence: TGTGCCAGCAGGGGTGACAGTTTCAAGAACACCGGGGAGCTGTTTTTT. Translation: CASRGDSFKNTGELFF.

This clonotype was found many times. The rearrangement uses TRBV5-1 and TRBJ2-5; 8 bases fit TRBD2. Germline loops: CDR1 SGHRS, CDR2 YFSETQ. The CDR3 is 15 amino acids. With 0 bases clipped from V and 4 bases from J, the junction kept 5 bases outside the gene matches. CDR3 in amino acids: CASSLAGGFRETQYF. CDR3 nucleotides: TGCGCCAGCAGCTTGGCGGGAGGGTTCCGAGAGACCCAGTACTTC.